Shown below are 24 T cell receptor beta chains from a single sample sequenced in a study of human T cells and chemical hapten exposure. Time point in this sample: pre-sensitization, week 0. Noted treatment: therapeutic diphenylcyclopropenone sensitization with weekly scalp DPC. From the RACE reads, TCRdb called clonotypes with MiXCR, one entry per CDR3 protein. The repertoire has under 200,000 distinct CDR3 sequences, 25% to 30% of them found once; the top ten carry about 2.8%. The sample here was whole blood, taken in connection with sensitization to the hapten diphenylcyclopropenone (DPC). All receptors derive from a woman younger than 45 with alopecia areata. Some clones in this sample may be carry-over from other donors' samples.

J is TRBJ2-7 and V is TRBV4-2; TRBD2 might be the D (5 bases). Per germline, CDR1 LGHNA and CDR2 YNFKEQ. V lost 0 bases to trimming and J lost 3 bases, with 15 bases between them. The CDR3 is 16 amino acids. CDR3 loop: CASSQELYSEVYEQYF. CDR3 bases: TGTGCCAGCAGCCAAGAATTATATAGCGAGGTCTACGAGCAGTACTTC.

The V and J genes are TRBV29-1 and TRBJ1-2, with D perhaps matching TRBD1 (5 bases). Germline CDR1 is SQVTM and CDR2 is ANQGSEA. V was pared by 2 bases and J by 4 bases, with 17 bases between. CDR3 length equals 15 residues. This CDR3 is CSVEPGPIFPYGYTF. The CDR3 DNA follows: TGCAGCGTTGAACCAGGGCCTATCTTCCCCTATGGCTACACCTTC. Full variable domain (missing parts from reference TRBV29-1 and TRBJ1-2): SAVISQKPSRDICQRGTSLTIQCQVDSQVTMMFWYRQQPGQSLTLIATANQGSEATYESGFVIDKFPISRPNLTFSTLTVSNMSPEDSSIYLCSVEPGPIFPYGYTFGSGTRLTVV.

This sequence joins TRBV7-9 and TRBJ2-1, with D maybe TRBD1 (5 bases). Germline values: CDR1 SEHNR, CDR2 FQNEAQ (reference sequence). The germline V and J ends were trimmed by 3 bases and 8 bases, with 14 bases remaining between them. This CDR3 contains 14 residues. CDR3 sequence reads: CASSFLTTRDEQFF. The CDR3, as DNA: TGTGCCAGCAGCTTTCTGACAACCAGGGATGAGCAGTTCTTC.

Ten or more counts support this clonotype. This chain uses TRBV6-5 with TRBJ2-5; no clear D gene. The ends were cut back, 6 bases at V and 5 bases at J, with 10 bases in the middle. CDR3 length equals 12 residues. Germline assignment: CDR1 MNHEY and CDR2 SVGAGI. The DNA of the CDR3 is TGTGCCAGCAGCCGGACCCGGGAGACCCAGTACTTC. This sequence encodes CASSRTRETQYF.

This clonotype was picked up one time. This chain uses TRBV5-1 with TRBJ2-7; D may be TRBD2 (6 bases). With 0 bases removed from V and 3 bases from J, the gap between germline ends came to 16 bases. Germline lookup yields CDR1 SGHRS and CDR2 YFSETQ. The CDR3 covers 16 residues. The CDR3 sequence is CASSLAPGLILYEQYF. CDR3 bases: TGCGCCAGCAGCTTGGCCCCGGGACTGATTCTCTACGAGCAGTACTTC.

The chain employs TRBV28 and TRBJ1-4, with 8 bases identical to TRBD1. This CDR3 region has 15 residues. Per germline, CDR1 MDHEN and CDR2 SYDVKM. Trimming at V came to 7 bases and at J to 4 bases, leaving 8 bases not matched to a gene. CDR3 region: CASIRSGQGNEKLFF. In nucleotides, the CDR3 is TGTGCCAGCATTAGGTCTGGACAGGGTAATGAAAAACTGTTTTTT. Full variable domain (outside the CDR3, taken from reference TRBV28 and TRBJ1-4): DVKVTQSSRYLVKRTGEKVFLECVQDMDHENMFWYRQDPGLGLRLIYFSYDVKMKEKGDIPEGYSVSREKKERFSLILESASTNQTSMYLCASIRSGQGNEKLFFGSGTQLSVL.

The chain couples TRBV7-2 to TRBJ1-2; D may be TRBD1 (5 bases). The V end lost 7 bases, the J end lost 5 bases, and 11 bases lay between the germline ends. CDR1 is SGHTA and CDR2 is FQGNSA in the germline V gene. This CDR3 is 12 amino acids long. In nucleotides, the CDR3 is TGTGCCAGCACCCCTCCAGGGTATGGCTACACCTTC. Its protein is CASTPPGYGYTF. The variable domain in full, with the rest retrieved from reference TRBV7-2 and TRBJ1-2, is GAGVSQSPSNKVTEKGKDVELRCDPISGHTALYWYRQSLGQGLEFLIYFQGNSAPDKSGLPSDRFSAERTGGSVSTLTIQRTQQEDSAVYLCASTPPGYGYTFGSGTRLTVV.

J is TRBJ1-2 and V is TRBV28; the D is unclear. V was cut by 3 bases and J by 2 bases, with 10 bases left in between. CDR1 is MDHEN and CDR2 is SYDVKM in the germline V gene. This CDR3 comprises 14 residues. The CDR3 DNA sequence: TGTGCCAGCAGTTTTAATCAGAGAAACTATGGCTACACCTTC. Its protein is CASSFNQRNYGYTF.

In regard to this clonotype: The CDR3 end shows no conserved phenylalanine or tryptophan, and so a read error is likely. The V gene is TRBV6-2 or TRBV6-3, the J gene TRBJ2-7; 7 nucleotides line up with TRBD2. CDR1 and CDR2 from the germline V gene are MNHEY and SVGEGT. Trimming at V came to 6 bases and at J to 2 bases, leaving 13 bases not matched to a gene. The CDR3 loop spans 16 amino acids. CDR3 residues: CASSSRALARTYEQYY. The CDR3, as DNA: TGTGCCAGCAGCTCCCGAGCACTAGCGCGAACCTACGAGCAGTACTAC.

CDR3 bases: TGCAGCATCATCGTTATTACAGGGCTGGAGCAGTACTTC. This sequence encodes CSIIVITGLEQYF. The chain carries TRBV29-1 and TRBJ2-7; D might be TRBD1 (6 bases). V was shortened by 8 bases and J by 7 bases, with 21 bases between the two germline ends. Germline assignment: CDR1 SQVTM and CDR2 ANQGSEA. This CDR3 has 13 amino acids.

This clonotype was picked up a small number of times. This sequence joins TRBV29-1 and TRBJ1-1, with a possible D match to TRBD1 (5 bases). The germline V and J ends were trimmed by 5 bases and 1 base, with 23 bases remaining between them. This CDR3 region has 17 residues. CDR1 and CDR2 (germline): SQVTM, ANQGSEA. The CDR3 DNA follows: TGCAGCGTTTTACCCAGGGCAGGGCCTAAACCGAACACTGAAGCTTTCTTT. It translates to CSVLPRAGPKPNTEAFF.

This chain connects TRBV5-1 to TRBJ2-3; D is unclear. Germline CDR1 SGHRS, CDR2 YFSETQ. This CDR3 has 14 residues. Trimming removed 2 bases from V and 2 bases from J, with 9 bases in between. DNA of the CDR3: TGCGCCAGCAGCTTATTGACGACCACAGATACGCAGTATTTT. Amino acids: CASSLLTTTDTQYF. Full variable domain (remainder filled in from reference TRBV5-1 and TRBJ2-3): KAGVTQTPRYLIKTRGQQVTLSCSPISGHRSVSWYQQTPGQGLQFLFEYFSETQRNKGNFPGRFSGRQFSNSRSEMNVSTLELGDSALYLCASSLLTTTDTQYFGPGTRLTVL.

This clonotype was detected many times. J is TRBJ2-7 and V is TRBV3-1; 8 bases line up with TRBD2. CDR1 and CDR2 from the germline V gene are LGHDT and YNNKEL (reference sequence). Germline trimming cut 4 bases from V and 1 base from J; bases unmatched to any gene: 0. This CDR3 is built from 13 residues. In DNA, the CDR3 is TGTGCCAGCAGCCCTAGCGGGTCCTACGAGCAGTACTTC. This translates into CASSPSGSYEQYF.

J is TRBJ1-3 and V is TRBV30, with TRBD1 as a possible D gene (5 bases). This CDR3 spans 15 amino acids. V lost 7 bases and J lost 0, with 16 bases in between. Germline values: CDR1 GTSNPN, CDR2 SVGIG (reference sequence). The DNA for the CDR3 is TGTGCCTCCCGGATTGGAGGACACTCTGGAAACACCATATATTTT. This translates into CASRIGGHSGNTIYF.

This clonotype was recorded a few times. The V gene is TRBV5-1, the J gene TRBJ2-3; no reliable D call. Trimming removed 1 base at V and 0 bases at J, with 9 bases between. CDR3 length equals 15 residues. From germline, CDR1 is SGHRS and CDR2 YFSETQ. The CDR3 is CASSLTGSSTDTQYF. CDR3 sequence (DNA): TGCGCCAGCAGCTTGACGGGTTCTAGCACAGATACGCAGTATTTT.

This clonotype turned up a few times. Sequence at one end of the junction differs from germline and may be a read error. The chain combines TRBV7-2 with TRBJ1-6; D not resolved. This CDR3 region has 12 residues. From germline, CDR1 is SGHTA and CDR2 FQGNSA. CDR3 amino acids: CASSSNNSPLHF. The CDR3 nucleotides are TGTGCCAGCAGCTCGAATAATTCGCCCCTCCACTTT.

V is TRBV29-1 and J is TRBJ1-4, with D possibly TRBD1 on 5 matching bases. Deletions cut 4 bases from V and 7 bases from J, with 10 bases between. The CDR3 has 12 residues. Germline CDR1 reads SQVTM; CDR2 reads ANQGSEA. The chain's CDR3 is CSVALGGEKLFF. The CDR3 region has the DNA TGCAGCGTTGCGTTGGGGGGTGAAAAACTGTTTTTT. The full variable domain, completed using reference TRBV29-1 and TRBJ1-4, is SAVISQKPSRDICQRGTSLTIQCQVDSQVTMMFWYRQQPGQSLTLIATANQGSEATYESGFVIDKFPISRPNLTFSTLTVSNMSPEDSSIYLCSVALGGEKLFFGSGTQLSVL.

J is TRBJ1-2 and V is TRBV4-3, with a weak D call TRBD1 (5 bases). The CDR3 has 15 residues. CDR1 is LGHNA and CDR2 is YSLEER in the germline V gene. The ends were cut back, 4 bases at V and 6 bases at J, with 18 bases in the middle. CDR3 region: CASSLTGVGAHGYTF. The CDR3 bases are TGCGCCAGCAGCCTCACGGGGGTTGGAGCCCATGGCTACACCTTC.

By its share, this clonotype is medium-sized. V gene TRBV4-3 combines with J gene TRBJ1-6; D unresolved. Germline lookup yields CDR1 LGHNA and CDR2 YSLEER. V lost 0 bases, J lost 2 bases, and 8 bases lay in between. The CDR3 is made up of 16 amino acids. The CDR3 here is CASSQDGQAYNSPLHF. In nucleotides, the CDR3 is TGCGCCAGCAGCCAAGATGGGCAGGCCTATAATTCACCCCTCCACTTT.

The chain employs TRBV5-1 and TRBJ2-5; no firm D call. CDR1 is SGHRS, CDR2 YFSETQ, per germline. This CDR3 has 14 amino acids. V shed 1 base and J shed 2 bases, with 9 bases lying between them. CDR3 sequence: CASSLSLGQETQYF. The CDR3 DNA sequence: TGCGCCAGCAGCTTGTCGTTAGGTCAAGAGACCCAGTACTTC.

This chain links TRBV4-2 with TRBJ2-3; the match to TRBD2 covers 10 bases. The CDR3 runs to 16 residues. Germline lookup yields CDR1 LGHNA and CDR2 YNFKEQ. The V segment lost 3 bases and the J segment 2 bases; nucleotides outside the gene matches: 5. Written as DNA, the CDR3 is TGTGCCAGCAGCCATGGGCTAGCGGGGGACACAGATACGCAGTATTTT. Translation: CASSHGLAGDTDTQYF.

The chain combines TRBV28 with TRBJ2-7; 13 nucleotides line up with TRBD2. V was pared by 5 bases and J by 7 bases, with 5 bases of the junction left unmatched. Germline V gene sequence: CDR1 MDHEN, CDR2 SYDVKM. CDR3 length: 14 amino acids. The CDR3 loop reads CASSTSGGEREQYF. The CDR3 bases are TGTGCCAGCAGTACTAGCGGGGGGGAGAGGGAGCAGTACTTC.

The chain joins TRBV2 to TRBJ2-1; D is undetermined. The ends were cut back, 7 bases at V and 8 bases at J, with 15 bases in the middle. Germline V gives CDR1 SNHLY, CDR2 FYNNEI. The CDR3 sequence is 13 residues long. CDR3 DNA: TGTGCCAGCACGTCTGCTGTTAATGATGAGCAGTTCTTC. Its translation is CASTSAVNDEQFF. Full variable domain (remainder filled in from reference TRBV2 and TRBJ2-1): EPEVTQTPSHQVTQMGQEVILRCVPISNHLYFYWYRQILGQKVEFLVSFYNNEISEKSEIFDDQFSVERPDGSNFTLKIRSTKLEDSAMYFCASTSAVNDEQFFGPGTRLTVL.

This chain links TRBV20-1 with TRBJ2-2, with 11 bases matching TRBD2. The V gene's germline CDR1 is DFQATT and CDR2 SNEGSKA (reference sequence). The CDR3 contains 16 residues. With 0 bases clipped from V and 5 bases from J, the junction kept 5 bases outside the gene matches. DNA of the CDR3: TGCAGTGCTAGAGATCCAAGGACTAGCGGGACCGGGGAGCTGTTTTTT. As protein: CSARDPRTSGTGELFF.